These 25 T cell receptor beta chains originate from one sample sequenced in a study of blood T cell repertoires in COVID-19. TCRdb's table, derived via immunoSEQ multiplex PCR, lists solely in-frame clones and lacks some. The repertoire holds about 76,000 clones, 90% seen once, with around 1% in the top ten. The material sequenced was peripheral blood. All receptors derive from a woman in her 50s in a cohort sampled during active COVID-19.

The V call is TRBV19, the J call TRBJ2-2, with 12 bases matching TRBD2. This CDR3 comprises 16 residues. Germline assignment: CDR1 LNHDA and CDR2 SQIVND (reference sequence). The J segment lost 7 bases and the V segment lost 5 bases, leaving 8 bases of the junction unmatched. The DNA for the CDR3 is TGTGCCAGTAGTCCAGGACTAGCGGGGCTGGTCGGGGAGCTGTTTTTT. Translated, it gives CASSPGLAGLVGELFF.

The rearrangement joins TRBV18 to TRBJ2-7; 8 bases match TRBD1. CDR1 KGHSH and CDR2 LQKENI come from the germline V gene. V lost 6 bases and J lost 5; bases outside the gene matches: 12. This CDR3 comprises 15 residues. The CDR3 sequence is CASSPRAGGVDEQYF. In DNA form, the CDR3 reads TGTGCCAGCTCCCCGAGGGCAGGGGGCGTCGACGAGCAGTACTTC.

The J gene is TRBJ2-3, the V gene TRBV4-1; D possibly corresponds to TRBD2 (7 bases). Germline V lookup: CDR1 MGHRA, CDR2 YSYEKL. This CDR3 contains 16 residues. V was trimmed by 1 base and J by 1 base, leaving 12 bases between them. The CDR3 DNA sequence: TGCGCCAGCAGCCAAGTGGGGGGGCCCGGCACAGATACGCAGTATTTT. Translated: CASSQVGGPGTDTQYF.

J is TRBJ2-2 and V is TRBV7-9; maybe TRBD2 (5 bases). The germline gives CDR1 SEHNR, CDR2 FQNEAQ (reference sequence). This CDR3 region has 14 residues. Deletions cut 3 bases from V and 6 bases from J, with 11 bases between. CDR3 loop: CASSFQLAPGELFF. CDR3 nucleotide sequence: TGTGCCAGCAGCTTCCAGTTAGCGCCCGGGGAGCTGTTTTTT. Using reference TRBV7-9 and TRBJ2-2 for the parts outside the CDR3, the full variable domain is DTGVSQNPRHKITKRGQNVTFRCDPISEHNRLYWYRQTLGQGPEFLTYFQNEAQLEKSRLLSDRFSAERPKGSFSTLEIQRTEQGDSAMYLCASSFQLAPGELFFGEGSRLTVL.

This chain links TRBV21-1 with TRBJ2-3; the listed D gene, TRBD2, was not tested against the DNA. TRBV21-1 counts as a pseudogene. The CDR3 totals 13 residues. CDR3: CASSRDSTDTQYF. For the CDR3, the DNA is TGTGCCAGCAGCCGGGACTCCACAGATACGCAGTATTTT.

The chain has TRBV15 and TRBJ2-1; D is perhaps TRBD2 (5 bases). Trimming took off 0 bases at V and 0 bases at J, with 9 bases between the two ends. The CDR3 totals 16 residues. From germline, CDR1 is LNHNV and CDR2 YYDKDF (reference sequence). The CDR3, as DNA: TGTGCCACCAGCAGAGATACTAGGAGCTCCTACAATGAGCAGTTCTTC. Translating gives CATSRDTRSSYNEQFF.

This clone has just one count. This chain connects TRBV6-5 to TRBJ1-2, with TRBD1 identical over 12 bases. Germline assignment: CDR1 MNHEY and CDR2 SVGAGI. This CDR3 has 14 amino acids. Trimming at V came to 6 bases and at J to 7 bases, leaving 6 bases not matched to a gene. The CDR3 spells CASRPGQGASGYTF. The CDR3 DNA reads TGTGCCAGCAGGCCGGGACAGGGGGCTTCTGGCTACACCTTC.

The chain uses TRBV7-8 and TRBJ2-7; D remains ambiguous. Between the trimmed V and J ends, which lost 2 bases and 2 bases, there was a span of 7 bases. The CDR3 is 13 amino acids. Germline V gene data show CDR1 as SGHVS and CDR2 as FQNEAQ. Here the CDR3 DNA reads TGTGCCAGCAGCTTAATAGATACCTACGAGCAGTACTTC. As protein: CASSLIDTYEQYF. The variable domain in full, completed from reference TRBV7-8 and TRBJ2-7, reads GAGVSQSPRYKVAKRGQDVALRCDPISGHVSLFWYQQALGQGPEFLTYFQNEAQLDKSGLPSDRFFAERPEGSVSTLKIQRTQQEDSAVYLCASSLIDTYEQYFGPGTRLTVT.

This sequence joins TRBV6-5 and TRBJ1-1; possibly TRBD1 for D (5 bases). V was trimmed by 1 base and J by 5 bases, leaving 14 bases between them. The CDR3 consists of 15 residues. The V gene's germline CDR1 is MNHEY and CDR2 SVGAGI. The CDR3 loop reads CASSYFSGIGTEAFF. The CDR3 DNA reads as TGTGCCAGCAGTTACTTCTCAGGGATAGGGACTGAAGCTTTCTTT.

This chain joins TRBV6-4 and TRBJ1-1, with 9 bases fitting TRBD1. V lost 3 bases to trimming and J lost 5 bases; unmatched junction nucleotides: 4. The CDR3 is 14 amino acids. CDR1 and CDR2 from the germline V gene are MRHNA and SNTAGT. CDR3 protein: CASSEQGAGTEAFF. CDR3 in DNA: TGTGCCAGCAGTGAACAGGGGGCCGGAACTGAAGCTTTCTTT.

V is TRBV6-2 or TRBV6-3 and J is TRBJ2-1, with D unclear. Germline assignment: CDR1 MNHEY and CDR2 SVGEGT. This CDR3 comprises 13 residues. V lost 6 bases, J lost 4 bases, and 10 bases lay in between. CDR3 region: CASSLDFYNEQFF. CDR3 in DNA: TGTGCCAGCAGCCTCGACTTTTACAATGAGCAGTTCTTC.

The chain carries TRBV10-3 and TRBJ2-1; 8 bases align to TRBD1. CDR1 is ENHRY, CDR2 SYGVKD, per germline. With V trimmed by 3 bases and J by 10 bases, 5 bases remained unmatched. CDR3 length: 13 residues. CDR3 residues: CAISETQGEEQFF. The DNA of the CDR3 is TGTGCCATCAGTGAAACACAGGGGGAGGAGCAGTTCTTC.

This clone was recorded once. The V call is TRBV10-1, the J call TRBJ2-4; 14 bases line up with TRBD2. V was clipped by 6 bases and J by 5 bases; unmatched bases: 6. Per germline, CDR1 WNHNN and CDR2 SYGVQD (reference sequence). The CDR3 sequence is 16 residues long. CDR3 residues: CASSLGLAGAENIQYF. In DNA form, the CDR3 reads TGCGCCAGCAGCCTGGGACTAGCGGGAGCGGAAAACATTCAGTACTTC.

The CDR3 here is CASSSGSYNEQFF. For the CDR3, the DNA is TGTGCCAGCAGCTCCGGGAGCTACAATGAGCAGTTCTTC. The chain recombines TRBV27 with TRBJ2-1, with TRBD2 as a possible D gene (6 bases). The germline V gene encodes CDR1 MNHEY and CDR2 SMNVEV (reference sequence). V lost 6 bases and J lost 3, with 9 bases in between. CDR3 length: 13 amino acids.

The genes are TRBV5-6 and TRBJ2-1; 9 bases fit TRBD2. The J segment lost 5 bases and the V segment lost 0 bases, leaving 9 bases of the junction unmatched. This CDR3 has 17 residues. Germline CDR1 is SGHDT and CDR2 is YYEEEE. The CDR3 loop is CASSLDPLAGFDNEQFF. For the CDR3, the DNA is TGTGCCAGCAGCTTGGATCCGCTAGCGGGATTCGACAATGAGCAGTTCTTC.

This chain connects TRBV14 to TRBJ2-3, with 8 bases aligning to TRBD2. V gave up 1 base and J gave up 3 bases; unmatched junction bases: 6. There are 16 residues in the CDR3. Looked up from germline, CDR1 is SGHDN and CDR2 is FVKESK. In nucleotides, the CDR3 is TGTGCCAGCAGCCAAGCGGCTAGCGGGTGGACAGATACGCAGTATTTT. It yields the protein CASSQAASGWTDTQYF.

The chain employs TRBV19 and TRBJ1-1, with D possibly matching TRBD1 (6 bases). Trimming removed 8 bases at V and 0 bases at J, with 10 bases between. This CDR3 is built from 13 residues. Germline CDR1 reads LNHDA; CDR2 reads SQIVND (reference sequence). The CDR3 nucleotides are TGTGCCAGTGCACAGGGAATGAACACTGAAGCTTTCTTT. Its translation is CASAQGMNTEAFF.

The rearrangement uses TRBV28 and TRBJ2-1; D possibly corresponds to TRBD1 (6 bases). Germline-derived CDR1 and CDR2 are MDHEN and SYDVKM. The CDR3 has 15 amino acids. The germline V and J ends were trimmed by 1 base and 3 bases, with 10 bases remaining between them. The CDR3 DNA follows: TGTGCCAGCAGTTTATTGGACAGAAACTACAATGAGCAGTTCTTC. This translates into CASSLLDRNYNEQFF.

This chain uses TRBV5-5 with TRBJ2-1; TRBD2 matches at 7 bases. CDR1 and CDR2 (germline): SGHKS, YYEKEE (reference sequence). V lost 0 bases to trimming and J lost 8 bases; unmatched junction nucleotides: 8. The length of the CDR3 is 15 residues. The CDR3 region is CASSLDGSGPYEQFF. DNA for the CDR3: TGTGCCAGCAGCTTGGATGGTAGCGGGCCCTATGAGCAGTTCTTC.

V usage is TRBV5-6 and J usage is TRBJ2-3; 9 nucleotides match TRBD2. The germline gives CDR1 SGHDT, CDR2 YYEEEE. V shed 3 bases, J shed 5 bases, and the junction held 10 bases outside the gene matches. The length of the CDR3 is 16 residues. The DNA of the CDR3 is TGTGCCAGCAGCTCCCCTGAGGGTAGCGGGAGAGATACGCAGTATTTT. It specifies CASSSPEGSGRDTQYF. The full variable domain, its missing parts supplied by reference TRBV5-6 and TRBJ2-3, is DAGVTQSPTHLIKTRGQQVTLRCSPKSGHDTVSWYQQALGQGPQFIFQYYEEEERQRGNFPDRFSGHQFPNYSSELNVNALLLGDSALYLCASSSPEGSGRDTQYFGPGTRLTVL.

The rearrangement uses TRBV18 and TRBJ1-1; a weak D match, TRBD1 (6 bases). The germline V and J ends were trimmed by 5 bases and 0 bases, with 16 bases remaining between them. The germline V gene has CDR1 KGHSH and CDR2 LQKENI. CDR3 size: 16 residues. For the CDR3, the DNA is TGTGCCAGCTCAAAAAACAGGGCGGACATGAACACTGAAGCTTTCTTT. Translating it yields CASSKNRADMNTEAFF.

The J gene is TRBJ2-7, the V gene TRBV6-5; 14 nucleotides agree with TRBD2. Trimming removed 6 bases from V and 6 bases from J; junction bases left unmatched: 7. Per germline, CDR1 MNHEY and CDR2 SVGAGI. The CDR3 sequence is 15 residues long. The CDR3 DNA is TGTGCCAGCAGGAGACTAGCGGGAGGGCCGGGCGAGCAGTACTTC. It translates to CASRRLAGGPGEQYF.

This chain joins TRBV7-3 and TRBJ2-7; 9 bases map to TRBD1. V lost 5 bases, J lost 2 bases, and 4 bases stayed unmatched. CDR1 SGHTA and CDR2 FQGTGA come from the germline V gene. This CDR3 is 14 amino acids long. The CDR3 nucleotides read TGTGCCAGCAGCCCCGGACAGGGGACCTACGAGCAGTACTTC. Its protein product is CASSPGQGTYEQYF.

V and J are TRBV4-1 and TRBJ2-2; 7 bases match TRBD2. Losses at the gene ends were 0 bases for V and 1 base for J; bases not matched to a gene: 8. This CDR3 contains 18 residues. Germline lookup yields CDR1 MGHRA and CDR2 YSYEKL. Written as DNA, the CDR3 is TGCGCCAGCAGCCAAGATACTTCCCTAGCGGTGAACACCGGGGAGCTGTTTTTT. Translated, it gives CASSQDTSLAVNTGELFF.

CDR3 in DNA: TGCGCCAGCAGCTCCGGACTAGCGGTGACCTCAGGGGCCTACGAGCAGTACTTC. This gives the protein CASSSGLAVTSGAYEQYF. V gene TRBV5-1 combines with J gene TRBJ2-7, with 10 bases that match TRBD2. V shed 3 bases, J shed 2 bases, and the junction held 14 bases outside the gene matches. Germline CDR1 reads SGHRS; CDR2 reads YFSETQ. The CDR3 contains 18 residues.